The present T cell receptor (beta chain) was sequenced within a study of PD-L1 blockade in urothelial cancer. Study background: Atezolizumab (1,200 mg intravenously every 3 weeks) began in about 2014 for patients.

Clones were sequenced by immunoSEQ multiplex PCR, and TCRdb holds only the in-frame ones, with some missing. The table has tens of thousands of clones, roughly 87% seen once. Trimming took off 5 bases at V and 2 bases at J, with 13 bases between the two ends. This CDR3 region has 14 residues. Germline V gene lookup returns CDR1 SGHKS and CDR2 YYEKEE (reference sequence). The chain joins TRBV5-5 to TRBJ2-5; D might be TRBD1 (6 bases). The source is a man between 70 and 80 years old with urothelial cancer. The sample consisted of PBMCs, taken around atezolizumab (anti-PD-L1) treatment. The CDR3 bases are TGTGCCAGCAGGGCAGGGGTTGTTCAAGAGACCCAGTACTTC. Translation gives CASRAGVVQETQYF. The whole variable domain, remainder taken from reference TRBV5-5 and TRBJ2-5, is DAGVTQSPTHLIKTRGQQVTLRCSPISGHKSVSWYQQVLGQGPQFIFQYYEKEERGRGNFPDRFSARQFPNYSSELNVNALLLGDSALYLCASRAGVVQETQYFGPGTRLLVL.